The T cell receptor beta chain under discussion was sequenced for a study of T cells after yellow fever vaccination. On the study more broadly: SMART-Seq v4 Ultra Low Input prepared the low-cell-number fractions.

This clonotype was counted ten times or more. Its antigen is unknown. CDR1 is KGHSH, CDR2 LQKENI, per germline. Unmatched junction bases numbered 2, after V lost 4 bases and J lost 2 bases. This CDR3 is 15 amino acids long. Findings of the study overall: The presence of abundant clonotypes contaminating from the bulk population was possible in FACS-sorted repertoires. CD4 and CD8 compartments shared a small share of clonotypes.

In making TCR cDNA, 5'RACE template switching added a universal primer site and UMIs to it. A single record per CDR3 protein comes from TCRdb applying MiXCR to the 5' RACE reads. The top ten clones hold more than 20% of a sample with about 300,000 distinct CDR3 sequences, approximately 4.2% of them seen once. The sample here was PBMCs, taken 5 days after the yellow fever booster vaccination. This receptor was identified in a man aged 18 to 30 who received the YFV17D yellow fever vaccine. V and J are TRBV18 and TRBJ1-4, with 9 positions matching TRBD1. CDR3 residues: CASSRGQGTNEKLFF. CDR3 sequence (DNA): TGTGCCAGCTCACGTGGACAGGGGACTAATGAAAAACTGTTTTTT.